This passage covers 9 T cell receptor beta chains from one sample sequenced in a study of blood T cell repertoires in COVID-19. Sequenced by immunoSEQ multiplex PCR; TCRdb stores in-frame clones only, minus some. The sample includes approximately 130,000 clones, about 88% of them seen just once. Material: PBMCs or T cells enriched from blood (not recorded which). Receptors originate from a woman aged 50 to 65 who had recovered from COVID-19.

V is TRBV29-1 and J is TRBJ1-3; D is ambiguous. CDR1 is SQVTM and CDR2 is ANQGSEA in the germline V gene. The V and J ends lost 4 bases and 0 bases respectively, with 13 bases between them. This CDR3 spans 15 amino acids. The CDR3 spells CSVATEDYSGNTIYF. The CDR3 DNA follows: TGCAGCGTTGCCACAGAAGATTACTCTGGAAACACCATATATTTT.

The V call is TRBV5-4, the J call TRBJ1-6; no clear D gene. Per the germline V gene, CDR1 is SGHNT and CDR2 is YYREEE (reference sequence). V was shortened by 0 bases and J by 4 bases, with 5 bases between the two germline ends. This CDR3 is 14 amino acids long. The CDR3 DNA is TGTGCCAGCAGCTTGGCAGGTTATAATTCACCCCTCCACTTT. This translates into CASSLAGYNSPLHF.

The V gene is TRBV5-1, the J gene TRBJ1-4, with 7 bases aligning to TRBD1. V trimming: 1 base; J trimming: 5 bases; junction bases outside the gene matches: 5. CDR1 and CDR2 from the germline V gene are SGHRS and YFSETQ. CDR3 length: 15 amino acids. CDR3 bases: TGCGCCAGCAGCTTGACAGGGGTAGGGAATGAAAAACTGTTTTTT. It translates to CASSLTGVGNEKLFF.

This clone turned up a few times. The V and J genes are TRBV7-6 and TRBJ2-7; 10 bases map to TRBD1. The V gene's germline CDR1 is SGHVS and CDR2 FNYEAQ. The V segment lost 4 bases and the J segment 2 bases; nucleotides outside the gene matches: 8. The CDR3 covers 16 residues. This chain's CDR3 is CASSYYTGTGAYEQYF. In DNA form, the CDR3 reads TGTGCCAGCAGCTATTATACCGGGACAGGGGCCTACGAGCAGTACTTC.

The chain carries TRBV7-2 and TRBJ2-3, with D maybe TRBD2 (7 bases). The ends were cut back, 1 base at V and 1 base at J, with 12 bases in the middle. CDR3 size: 16 residues. Germline CDR1 SGHTA, CDR2 FQGNSA. The CDR3 loop is CASSLVAGARTDTQYF. The CDR3 bases are TGTGCCAGCAGCTTAGTTGCGGGGGCCCGCACAGATACGCAGTATTTT.

The rearrangement uses TRBV6-5 and TRBJ2-7, with a tentative D call TRBD1 (5 bases). CDR1 and CDR2 from the germline V gene are MNHEY and SVGAGI. Trimming left V 6 bases short and J 6 bases short, with 15 bases between. The CDR3 has 13 residues. The chain's CDR3 is CASRGSLGREQYF. In nucleotides, the CDR3 is TGTGCCAGCAGGGGATCATTGGGGCGCGAGCAGTACTTC.

The genes are TRBV4-1 and TRBJ2-7, with D tentatively TRBD1 (5 bases). Trimming shortened V by 4 bases and J by 1 base, and 14 bases separated the two germline ends. The CDR3 loop spans 15 amino acids. The germline CDR1 and CDR2 sequences are MGHRA and YSYEKL. CDR3 sequence (DNA): TGCGCCAGCAGCCCGTCAGGGATGATATCCTACGAGCAGTACTTC. It specifies CASSPSGMISYEQYF.

The chain's CDR3 is CASSPAGARTGELFF. DNA of the CDR3: TGTGCCAGCAGCCCCGCTGGGGCGCGGACCGGGGAGCTGTTTTTT. The chain recombines TRBV11-2 with TRBJ2-2; tentative D call: TRBD1 (5 bases). This CDR3 has 15 amino acids. V was cut by 5 bases and J by 5 bases, with 15 bases left in between. Germline V gene lookup returns CDR1 SGHAT and CDR2 FQNNGV.

The rearrangement uses TRBV14 and TRBJ2-1, with 8 bases aligning to TRBD2. CDR1 is SGHDN, CDR2 FVKESK, per germline. Trimming cost V 5 bases and J 4 bases; bases outside gene matches: 4. The CDR3 runs to 14 residues. The CDR3 region is CASSIAGLYNEQFF. The DNA for the CDR3 is TGTGCCAGCAGCATAGCGGGGCTATACAATGAGCAGTTCTTC.